The 28 T cell receptor delta chains below come from one sample, sequenced in a study of γδ T cells in repeated Plasmodium falciparum infection. TCRdb re-processed the multiplex PCR reads using CATT. Of about 89,000 delta-chain clones in the sample, 1.4% were seen once. Gammadelta T cells were flow-sorted from PBMC into Vgamma9/Vdelta2+ and Vdelta2-negative populations for bulk analysis. The sequenced material came from gamma-delta T cells from blood. Receptor source: a pool of human donors (malaria-infected and uninfected, not separated).

This clone was detected many times. The protein TCRdb gives is from a much larger clone and does not agree with this DNA's translation at residue 14, likely a read error; the protein shown here comes from the DNA. The chain joins TRDV1 to TRDJ1; the match to TRDD3 covers 7 bases. The germline gives CDR1 TSWWSYY, CDR2 QGS. The CDR3 runs to 20 residues. The junction had 22 bases not matched to a gene; V was cut back by 2 bases and J by 4 bases. This CDR3 is CALGEGAPLRPGDAVDKLIF. CDR3 nucleotides: TGTGCTCTTGGGGAAGGAGCGCCTTTACGTCCGGGGGATGCAGTCGATAAACTCATCTTT.

This clone appeared many times. The V call is TRDV1, the J call TRDJ1; tentative D call: TRDD3 (5 bases). TCRdb carries no J gene annotation; the J gene was assigned here by matching the DNA with germline. Germline V gene sequence: CDR1 TSWWSYY, CDR2 QGS. V shed 0 bases and J shed 4 bases, with 24 bases lying between them. The CDR3 spans 19 residues. CDR3 protein: CALGELSIVGPVGVDKLIF. The DNA for the CDR3 is TGTGCTCTTGGGGAACTCTCCATCGTGGGCCCGGTTGGGGTCGATAAACTCATCTTT.

This clone was detected many times. It differs at one base from a far larger clone, so likely a read error. The chain joins TRDV2 to TRDJ2; a possible D gene is TRDD3 (6 bases). Germline CDR1 is GEAIGNYY and CDR2 is EKD. The CDR3 spans 12 residues. The CDR3: CACDTGIAQPFF. The CDR3 DNA follows: TGTGCCTGTGACACCGGGATAGCACAACCCTTCTTT.

Only a few counts were recorded for this clone. A far larger clone lies a single base away; this is likely a read error. The same CDR3 also results from other DNA sequences found in this sample. This CDR3 is CACDTADWGSSWDTRQMFF. CDR3 sequence (DNA): TGTGCCTGTGACACCGCGGACTGGGGGAGCTCCTGGGACACCCGACAGATGTTCTTC. The J gene has no call, while the V gene is TRDV2; the D call TRDD3 from the table was never checked on the DNA. This CDR3 has 19 amino acids. Germline lookup yields CDR1 GEAIGNYY and CDR2 EKD.

Only a few counts were recorded for this clone. The TCRdb protein comes from a much larger clone and disagrees with this DNA's translation at residue 7, likely due to a read error; the protein given here is derived from the DNA. The gene calls are TRAV38-2/DV8 and TRDJ1; 8 bases map to TRDD3. TCRdb does not report a J gene; here it was assigned by matching the DNA to germline references. CDR1 is TSESDYY and CDR2 is QEAYKQQN in the germline V gene. V lost 1 base, J lost 0 bases, and 20 bases stayed unmatched. This CDR3 has 21 amino acids. The CDR3 coding sequence is TGTGCTTATAGGAGCCACCTCCTACATCGGGGATACTCCTTTTACACCGATAAACTCATCTTT. It specifies CAYRSHLLHRGYSFYTDKLIF.

Notes on this clone: A much larger clone differs from this one at a single base, so this may be a read error. This chain joins TRDV1 and TRDJ4; TRDD2 is a possible D gene (7 bases). Germline lookup yields CDR1 TSWWSYY and CDR2 QGS. The CDR3 consists of 20 residues. V lost 3 bases and J 0 bases, leaving 29 bases between the germline ends. The CDR3 sequence: CALGERPSCDSGDGARPLIF. Written as DNA, the CDR3 is TGTGCTCTTGGGGAGAGGCCTTCCTGCGACTCTGGGGATGGGGCCAGACCCCTGATCTTT.

About this clone: This DNA translates differently at residue 13 from the TCRdb protein, which is that of a much larger clone; a read error is likely, and the protein shown is the DNA's own translation. V gene TRDV1 combines with J gene TRDJ1; a weak D match, TRDD3 (6 bases). The J gene is not listed in TCRdb, so it was assigned here from a DNA match to germline. V lost 3 bases and J 3 bases, leaving 35 bases between the germline ends. This CDR3 comprises 22 residues. Looked up from germline, CDR1 is TSWWSYY and CDR2 is QGS. The CDR3 DNA reads TGTGCTCTTGGGGAGCCCAATACAGCTCGGATACTGAGGGTCCTCCTGCCCGATAAACTCATCTTT. Protein product: CALGEPNTARILRVLLPDKLIF.

This clone was seen ten or more times. A single base is all that separates this from a far larger clone, so a read error is likely. The identical CDR3 is also encoded by other nucleotide sequences in the sample. This rearrangement joins TRDV2 to TRDJ2; 8 positions match TRDD3. The CDR3 has 20 residues. Germline V gives CDR1 GEAIGNYY, CDR2 EKD. After removal of 3 bases from V and 5 bases from J, the junction contained 22 bases not matched to a gene. CDR3: CACDPVYPSTGGYGTAQLFF. The CDR3, as DNA: TGTGCCTGTGACCCTGTATATCCCAGTACTGGGGGGTACGGCACAGCACAACTCTTCTTT.

V usage is TRDV1 and J usage is TRDJ1; 9 bases are a match to TRDD2. The J gene, absent from TCRdb, was called here by matching the DNA to germline. This CDR3 contains 22 residues. With 4 bases clipped from V and 2 bases from J, the junction kept 26 bases outside the gene matches. Germline V gives CDR1 TSWWSYY, CDR2 QGS. The CDR3 nucleotides are TGTGCTCTTGGGGTTCCTGTCCCCTTCCTACTCGCCGACTGGTGGAGAACCGATAAACTCATCTTT. Residues: CALGVPVPFLLADWWRTDKLIF.

By its share, this clone is medium-sized. The same CDR3 is also encoded by other DNA sequences in this sample. The chain joins TRDV2 to TRDJ1, with TRDD3 matching over 13 bases. J was trimmed by 1 base and V by 3 bases; bases with no gene match: 10. This CDR3 contains 18 residues. Germline V gene sequence: CDR1 GEAIGNYY, CDR2 EKD. This chain's CDR3 is CACDVLGDTRSGTDKLIF. The CDR3 coding sequence is TGTGCCTGTGACGTACTGGGGGATACGCGGTCAGGCACCGATAAACTCATCTTT.

To note about this clone: TCRdb's listed protein matches a much larger clone and diverges from this DNA's translation at residue 12, likely through a read error; the protein shown comes from the DNA. The chain couples TRDV2 to TRDJ1; 7 bases agree with TRDD3. The J gene, left out of TCRdb, was set here by checking the DNA against germline. Germline V CDR1 and CDR2: GEAIGNYY, EKD. The CDR3 spans 16 residues. CDR3 nucleotide sequence: TGTGCCTGTGACCACCTGGGGGTAATGTCCACCAATAAACTCATCTTT. This translates into CACDHLGVMSTNKLIF.

For this clone: The protein in TCRdb stems from a much larger clone and differs at residue 6 from this DNA's translation, likely a read error; here the protein is translated from the DNA. The chain joins TRDV2 to TRDJ1, with a weak D call TRDD3 (5 bases). In the absence of a J gene in TCRdb, the DNA was matched to germline to assign it here. The CDR3 has 15 residues. V shed 4 bases and J shed 0 bases, with 14 bases lying between them. Germline V CDR1 and CDR2: GEAIGNYY, EKD. The CDR3 is CACERPGMNTDKLIF. The CDR3 nucleotides are TGTGCCTGTGAACGACCCGGGATGAACACCGATAAACTCATCTTT.

This clone was seen ten or more times. This probably arose from a read error, given a far larger clone one base away. Other DNA sequences in the same sample also yield this CDR3. V usage is TRDV2 and J usage is TRDJ1; D might be TRDD3 (5 bases). With 3 bases removed from V and 0 bases from J, the gap between germline ends came to 19 bases. The germline V gene has CDR1 GEAIGNYY and CDR2 EKD. This CDR3 region has 17 residues. This chain's CDR3 is CACDPVGAPGDTDKLIF. CDR3 in DNA: TGTGCCTGTGACCCAGTGGGAGCCCCGGGGGACACCGATAAACTCATCTTT.

The table lists this clone with many counts. The mismatch at residue 16 between this DNA's translation and the TCRdb protein of a much larger clone likely reflects a read error; the protein shown is translated from the DNA. V usage is TRDV1 and J usage is TRDJ1; 8 bases align to TRDD3. Germline CDR1 is TSWWSYY and CDR2 is QGS. The CDR3 consists of 18 residues. The CDR3 protein is CALGDRDGRGIIGYKPIF. CDR3 in DNA: TGTGCTCTTGGGGACAGGGACGGAAGGGGGATAATCGGGTATAAACCCATCTTT.

Worth noting for this clone: One base separates it from a far larger clone, so it is likely a read error. Within the sample, other DNA sequences also encode this same CDR3. The chain joins TRDV2 to TRDJ1; TRDD3 might be the D (5 bases). The CDR3 extends over 21 amino acids. Germline V gives CDR1 GEAIGNYY, CDR2 EKD. DNA of the CDR3: TGTGCCTGTGTGTCTTCTCGAACATTCCGATATCGATTGGGGTACACCGATAAACTCATCTTC. This encodes CACVSSRTFRYRLGYTDKLIF.

On this clone: The protein TCRdb lists belongs to a much larger clone and differs from this DNA's translation at residue 18, which points to a read error; the protein shown is made from the DNA. No J gene was assigned, while the V gene was called as TRDV2; TRDD3, the table's D call, was not compared with the DNA. There are 19 residues in the CDR3. Germline CDR1 GEAIGNYY, CDR2 EKD. The CDR3 protein is CACAPAFLLGDKNTDKLTF. In nucleotides, the CDR3 is TGTGCCTGTGCCCCTGCCTTCCTACTGGGGGATAAAAACACCGATAAACTCACCTTT.

For this clone: The translation of this DNA and the TCRdb protein of a much larger clone differ at residue 18, probably owing to a read error; the protein shown here is translated from the DNA. Different DNA sequences within this sample yield the same CDR3. The rearrangement uses TRDV1 and TRDJ1; 7 bases agree with TRDD3. This CDR3 has 21 amino acids. Per the germline V gene, CDR1 is TSWWSYY and CDR2 is QGS. The CDR3 DNA follows: TGTGCTCTTGGGGAACGTCCGAGGTACTGGGGAATGGTTCGGTACACCGATAGACTCATCTTT. Its translation is CALGERPRYWGMVRYTDRLIF.

With respect to this clone: TCRdb attributes to this sequence the protein of a much larger clone, which differs from the DNA translation at residue 9; a read error is likely, and the protein displayed is translated from the DNA. The V call is TRDV1, the J call TRDJ1; a weak D match, TRDD3 (6 bases). TCRdb gives no J gene; it was assigned here by matching the DNA to germline. Trimming pared 6 bases from V and 10 bases from J, leaving 21 bases between. Per germline, CDR1 TSWWSYY and CDR2 QGS. The CDR3 sequence is 14 residues long. The CDR3 DNA follows: TGTGCTCTTGGAGAGACTCGCCGTGGGGGGAGACTCATCTTT. This translates into CALGETRRGGRLIF.

This clone was counted only a few times. It differs at one base from a far larger clone, so likely a read error. Other DNA sequences in the sample encode the same CDR3. The chain employs TRDV2 and TRDJ3; maybe TRDD3 (5 bases). No J segment appears in TCRdb, so it was assigned here by matching the sequence to germline. This CDR3 is 14 amino acids long. Per the germline V gene, CDR1 is GEAIGNYY and CDR2 is EKD. CDR3 DNA: TGTGCCTGTGACAGCTCCTGGGATACCCGACAGATGTTTTTC. Amino acids: CACDSSWDTRQMFF.

The table lists this clone with a few counts. The protein recorded in TCRdb matches a much larger clone and deviates from this DNA's translation at residue 5, suggesting a read error; the protein here is obtained by translating the DNA. V and J are TRDV2 and TRDJ1, with 10 nucleotides matching TRDD3. Germline matching of the DNA provided the J gene here, since TCRdb leaves it blank. J lost 0 bases, V lost 2 bases, and 14 bases had no gene match. CDR3 length equals 19 residues. CDR1 and CDR2 from the germline V gene are GEAIGNYY and EKD. The CDR3 spells CACDIERTGGCPYTDKLIF. The CDR3 coding sequence is TGTGCCTGTGACATCGAACGTACTGGGGGATGCCCGTACACCGATAAACTCATCTTT.

J is TRDJ1 and V is TRDV1, with D tentatively TRDD2 (8 bases). TCRdb is silent on the J gene; assignment here came from matching the DNA to germline. V lost 4 bases, J lost 0 bases, and 36 bases lay in between. Germline V gene data show CDR1 as TSWWSYY and CDR2 as QGS. The CDR3 has 23 residues. The CDR3 DNA reads TGTGCTCTTGGGGCACATGGAGGGCCGAATCTTCCTACCTGGGGGGAGTACACCGATAAACTCATCTTT. It specifies CALGAHGGPNLPTWGEYTDKLIF.

This clone has a handful of counts. This sequence is one base from a far larger clone and is likely a read error. Other DNA sequences in this specimen translate into the identical CDR3. The chain links TRDV1 to TRDJ1; TRDD2 agrees at 7 bases. TCRdb is silent on the J gene; assignment here came from matching the DNA to germline. Germline V gene data show CDR1 as TSWWSYY and CDR2 as QGS. This CDR3 contains 21 residues. V lost 2 bases and J lost 0; bases outside the gene matches: 21. The CDR3 sequence: CALGEKAFLHLVLLHTDKLIF. The CDR3 nucleotides are TGTGCTCTTGGGGAAAAGGCTTTCCTACACCTAGTACTCCTTCACACCGATAAACTCATCTTT.

Remarks on this clone: This DNA's translation and the protein TCRdb lists, from a much larger clone, do not match at residue 3, likely due to a read error; the protein shown is translated from the DNA. This chain connects TRDV2 to TRDJ2; D may be TRDD3 (6 bases). In the absence of a J gene in TCRdb, the DNA was matched to germline to assign it here. This CDR3 is built from 14 residues. Germline assignment: CDR1 GEAIGNYY and CDR2 EKD. The CDR3 nucleotides are TGTGCCCGTGACACCTGGGGATTGACAGCACAACTCTTCTTT. Its translation: CARDTWGLTAQLFF.

The sample holds a few counts of this clone. A far larger clone is one base from this, pointing to a likely read error. This CDR3 is also generated by other DNA sequences in the sample. V gene TRDV2 combines with J gene TRDJ1; 9 bases line up with TRDD3. The J gene, absent from TCRdb, was called here by matching the DNA to germline. The V gene's germline CDR1 is GEAIGNYY and CDR2 EKD. V dropped 0 bases and J dropped 0; count of bases not matched to a gene: 34. The CDR3 consists of 26 residues. CDR3 sequence reads: CACDTNFNRTHPKGLGDWGYTDKLIF. The CDR3 nucleotides read TGTGCCTGTGACACCAACTTCAATCGGACGCATCCTAAAGGACTGGGGGACTGGGGGTACACCGATAAACTCATCTTT.

A word on this clone: With only one base between it and a far larger clone, this is likely a read error. The sample holds other DNA sequences that translate to the same CDR3. V and J are TRDV1 and TRDJ1; D gene ambiguous. TCRdb leaves out the J gene; it was filled in here by matching the DNA to germline. CDR3 length: 19 residues. V was trimmed by 5 bases and J by 0 bases, leaving 25 bases between them. The germline gives CDR1 TSWWSYY, CDR2 QGS. The chain's CDR3 is CALGLGLPILGHYTDKLIF. Written as DNA, the CDR3 is TGTGCTCTTGGGTTGGGCCTCCCAATACTAGGACACTACACCGATAAACTCATCTTT.

In this sample, this clone turned up a few times. A much larger clone sits a single nucleotide away, making a read error possible. The J gene went uncalled, whereas the V gene is TRDV1; the table's D call of TRDD3 was not tested on the DNA. The germline CDR1 and CDR2 sequences are TSWWSYY and QGS. The CDR3 extends over 21 amino acids. The CDR3: CALGATPRGGGQGGYTDKLIF. CDR3 nucleotides: TGTGCTCTTGGGGCAACTCCCCGTGGTGGGGGCCAAGGAGGGTACACCGATAAACTCATCTTC.

This clone has just a few counts. The protein TCRdb gives is from a much larger clone and does not agree with this DNA's translation at residue 6, likely a read error; the protein shown here comes from the DNA. For the CDR3, the DNA is TGTGCCTGTGACAAACCGGGGGATAAGGGAAAACTCATCTTT. It translates to CACDKPGDKGKLIF. The gene calls are TRDV2 and TRDJ1; 8 bases align to TRDD3. The J gene was not available in TCRdb and was assigned here by matching the DNA to germline segments. Germline CDR1 reads GEAIGNYY; CDR2 reads EKD. V shed 2 bases, J shed 8 bases, and the junction held 9 bases outside the gene matches. This CDR3 contains 14 residues.

This clone was seen only a few times. TCRdb attributes to this sequence the protein of a much larger clone, which differs from the DNA translation at residue 16; a read error is likely, and the protein displayed is translated from the DNA. The chain uses TRDV2 and TRDJ1; 8 bases line up with TRDD3. No J gene is reported in TCRdb; it was inferred here by comparing the DNA with germline. The CDR3 has 25 amino acids. Unmatched junction bases numbered 35, after V lost 3 bases and J lost 0 bases. Looked up from germline, CDR1 is GEAIGNYY and CDR2 is EKD. CDR3 loop: CACDGAVLPTRLGDEHSPYTDKLIF. CDR3 sequence (DNA): TGTGCCTGTGACGGCGCGGTCCTACCGACCCGGCTGGGGGACGAACACAGTCCGTACACCGATAAACTCATCTTT.